This passage covers 11 T cell receptor beta chains from one sample sequenced in a study of blood T cells in healthy people across ages. A J-beta primer mix and a sample-barcoded 5' primer were used in a second PCR of about 6 to 12 cycles. TCRdb analysed the 5' RACE reads with MiXCR anew, one entry per CDR3 protein. The sample includes 250,000 to 300,000 distinct CDR3 sequences, roughly 29% seen only once; the top ten take approximately 30%. Sequenced input: blood. The receptors derive from an older woman in good health.

The chain employs TRBV20-1 and TRBJ2-5, with TRBD2 identical over 7 bases. CDR3 length equals 15 residues. With 1 base clipped from V and 5 bases from J, the junction kept 10 bases outside the gene matches. Per germline, CDR1 DFQATT and CDR2 SNEGSKA (reference sequence). The CDR3 sequence is CSARAASTSRETQYF. The CDR3 DNA reads TGCAGTGCTAGAGCGGCTTCGACTAGCCGGGAGACCCAGTACTTC.

The rearrangement uses TRBV10-3 and TRBJ1-4, with D perhaps matching TRBD1 (5 bases). The germline CDR1 and CDR2 sequences are ENHRY and SYGVKD. V lost 10 bases and J lost 5, with 17 bases in between. The CDR3 loop spans 14 amino acids. CDR3 sequence: CATRVERGNEKLFF. CDR3 nucleotide sequence: TGTGCCACCAGGGTGGAGCGAGGAAATGAAAAACTGTTTTTT.

The CDR3 is CASSPLPGTRGTDTQYF. CDR3 DNA sequence: TGTGCCAGCAGTCCGCTCCCCGGGACTAGGGGGACAGATACGCAGTATTTT. The chain uses TRBV27 and TRBJ2-3; 8 bases line up with TRBD2. CDR1 is MNHEY and CDR2 is SMNVEV in the germline V gene (reference sequence). The V and J ends lost 5 bases and 3 bases, in that order; junction bases with no gene match: 13. This CDR3 is 17 amino acids long.

The chain has TRBV29-1 and TRBJ2-7; TRBD2 matches 7 bases. Germline values: CDR1 SQVTM, CDR2 ANQGSEA. The length of the CDR3 is 13 residues. The V gene end was trimmed by 4 bases and the J gene end by 2 bases; junction bases not matched to a gene: 5. The CDR3 DNA sequence: TGCAGCGTTGCCCGGGGGGTAACCTACGAGCAGTACTTC. This sequence encodes CSVARGVTYEQYF.

This clonotype was counted a few times. The genes are TRBV10-3 and TRBJ1-6; 10 positions match TRBD1. The CDR3 extends over 18 amino acids. Trimming removed 3 bases from V and 6 bases from J; junction bases left unmatched: 11. Germline assignment: CDR1 ENHRY and CDR2 SYGVKD. DNA for the CDR3: TGTGCCATCAGTGACCTGTGGGACAGGGGAGGCAGTAATTCACCCCTCCACTTT. This encodes CAISDLWDRGGSNSPLHF.

In its sample, this clonotype was seen a few times. The chain carries TRBV4-1 and TRBJ2-7; D might be TRBD1 or TRBD2, each matching 6 bases. Germline V gene lookup returns CDR1 MGHRA and CDR2 YSYEKL. Trimming took off 4 bases at V and 3 bases at J, with 16 bases between the two ends. There are 15 residues in the CDR3. The chain's CDR3 is CASSLRGRDGYEQYF. The CDR3 nucleotides read TGCGCCAGCAGCCTTCGGGGGCGTGACGGCTACGAGCAGTACTTC.

This chain connects TRBV6-6 to TRBJ2-7, with 9 bases fitting TRBD1. Per germline, CDR1 MNHNY and CDR2 SVGAGI (reference sequence). The CDR3 covers 14 residues. Unmatched junction bases numbered 2, after V lost 0 bases and J lost 5 bases. CDR3 sequence: CASSYSGQGNEQYF. The CDR3 DNA reads TGTGCCAGCAGTTACTCGGGACAGGGCAACGAGCAGTACTTC.

Worth noting for this clonotype: Without the conserved terminal phenylalanine or tryptophan, this CDR3 likely stems from a read error. This chain uses TRBV20-1 with TRBJ2-3; tentative D call: TRBD2 (5 bases). The V gene's germline CDR1 is DFQATT and CDR2 SNEGSKA (reference sequence). Trimming shortened V by 7 bases and J by 1 base, and 15 bases separated the two germline ends. This CDR3 contains 14 residues. The CDR3 here is CSGLRTFRTDTQYL. In DNA, the CDR3 is TGCAGTGGCCTCAGGACTTTCCGCACAGATACGCAGTATCTT.

The V call is TRBV29-1, the J call TRBJ1-1; no firm D call. The ends were cut back, 4 bases at V and 2 bases at J, with 11 bases in the middle. Germline CDR1 reads SQVTM; CDR2 reads ANQGSEA. The CDR3 contains 13 residues. The CDR3 coding sequence is TGCAGCGTTGGTCAGACGGGAAACACTGAAGCTTTCTTT. It encodes CSVGQTGNTEAFF.

V usage is TRBV18 and J usage is TRBJ1-6; D uncertain. Germline CDR1 reads KGHSH; CDR2 reads LQKENI. CDR3 length: 16 amino acids. Trimming removed 6 bases from V and 0 bases from J, with 12 bases in between. This CDR3 reads CASSEVMGSYNSPLHF. The CDR3 bases are TGTGCCAGCTCCGAAGTGATGGGCTCCTATAATTCACCCCTCCACTTT. The variable domain in full, with the rest retrieved from reference TRBV18 and TRBJ1-6, is NAGVMQNPRHLVRRRGQEARLRCSPMKGHSHVYWYRQLPEEGLKFMVYLQKENIIDESGMPKERFSAEFPKEGPSILRIQQVVRGDSAAYFCASSEVMGSYNSPLHFGNGTRLTVT.

V and J are TRBV6-1 and TRBJ2-3; 8 bases are a match to TRBD1. CDR3 size: 15 residues. After removal of 1 base from V and 5 bases from J, the junction contained 5 bases not matched to a gene. CDR1 is MNHNS and CDR2 is SASEGT in the germline V gene. The CDR3 loop reads CASSEEDRAGDTQYF. CDR3 nucleotides: TGTGCCAGCAGTGAAGAGGACAGGGCGGGAGATACGCAGTATTTT.